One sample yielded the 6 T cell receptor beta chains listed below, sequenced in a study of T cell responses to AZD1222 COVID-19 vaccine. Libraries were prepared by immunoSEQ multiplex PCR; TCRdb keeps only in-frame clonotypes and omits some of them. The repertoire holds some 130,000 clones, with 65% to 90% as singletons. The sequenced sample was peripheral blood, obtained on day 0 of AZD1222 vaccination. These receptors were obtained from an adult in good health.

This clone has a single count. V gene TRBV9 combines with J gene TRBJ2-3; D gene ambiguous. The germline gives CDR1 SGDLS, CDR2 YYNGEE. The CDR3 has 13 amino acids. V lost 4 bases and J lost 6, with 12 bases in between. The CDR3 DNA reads TGTGCCAGCAGCTTCGGCCCTCCCGATACGCAGTATTTT. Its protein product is CASSFGPPDTQYF.

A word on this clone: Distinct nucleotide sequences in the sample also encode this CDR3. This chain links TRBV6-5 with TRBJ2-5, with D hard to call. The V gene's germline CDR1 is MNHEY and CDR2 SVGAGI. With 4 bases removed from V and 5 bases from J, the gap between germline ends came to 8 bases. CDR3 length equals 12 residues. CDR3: CASSSPGETQYF. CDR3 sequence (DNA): TGTGCCAGCAGTTCCCCCGGGGAGACCCAGTACTTC.

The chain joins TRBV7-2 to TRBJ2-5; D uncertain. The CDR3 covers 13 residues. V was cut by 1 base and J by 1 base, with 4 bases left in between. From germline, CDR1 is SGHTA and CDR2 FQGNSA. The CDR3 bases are TGTGCCAGCAGCTTAGTAGCCCAAGAGACCCAGTACTTC. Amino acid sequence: CASSLVAQETQYF.

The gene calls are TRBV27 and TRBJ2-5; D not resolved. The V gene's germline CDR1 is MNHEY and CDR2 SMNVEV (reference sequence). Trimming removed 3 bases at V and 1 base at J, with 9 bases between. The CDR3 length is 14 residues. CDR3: CASSFAKAQETQYF. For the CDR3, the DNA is TGTGCCAGCAGTTTCGCCAAGGCCCAAGAGACCCAGTACTTC.

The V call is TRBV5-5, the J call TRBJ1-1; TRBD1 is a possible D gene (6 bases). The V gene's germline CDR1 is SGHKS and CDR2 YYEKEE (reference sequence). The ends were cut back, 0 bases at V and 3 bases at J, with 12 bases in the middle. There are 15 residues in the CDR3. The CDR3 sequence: CASSLVGGVDTEAFF. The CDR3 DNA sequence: TGTGCCAGCAGCTTGGTGGGGGGCGTGGACACTGAAGCTTTCTTT.

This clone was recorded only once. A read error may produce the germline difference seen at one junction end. CDR3 amino acids: CATSKLGGNQETQYF. The CDR3 DNA follows: TGTGCCACCAGTAAGCTCGGGGGAAATCAAGAGACCCAGTACTTC. The rearrangement uses TRBV10-3 and TRBJ2-5; maybe TRBD2 (6 bases). Germline CDR1 and CDR2: ENHRY and SYGVKD. The CDR3 extends over 15 amino acids.